The rows below give T cell receptor beta chains drawn from one sample of a study of molecular identifiers for immune sequencing clone quantification. TCRdb re-called the PCR reads with MiXCR, one entry per CDR3 protein. The sample includes approximately 500,000 distinct CDR3 sequences, roughly a fifth seen only once; the top ten take 0.7% to 1%. Specimen: naive CD8+ T cells from blood, with Jurkat cell RNA spiked in. Source of these receptors: a human donor in good health. Some libraries in this study had Jurkat cell RNA spiked in. Both conserved end residues are trimmed from each CDR3. Some rows have no size entry. The others give once, few or many, or a class for an expanded clone.

>TRBV7-2|TRBJ2-1|many
ASSPRLAGGLYNEQF
>TRBV19|TRBJ1-2|-
ASSIVVENYGYT
>TRBV4-1|TRBJ1-1|many
ASSPGHFNMNTEAF
>TRBV24-1|TRBJ2-1|many
ATSVTGRGMDNEQF
>TRBV7-2|TRBJ2-7|many
ASSLYSGSSYEQY
>TRBV7-9|TRBJ2-5|many
ASSLEGGETQY
>TRBV29-1|TRBJ2-7|many
SAKTGGTLYEQY
>TRBV4-1|TRBJ1-4|-
ASSHSRAGEKLF
>TRBV27|TRBJ2-3|-
ASSLSRAQGAWGTDTQY
>TRBV13|TRBJ2-7|-
ASSLVIPGRRTYEQY
>TRBV19|TRBJ2-7|few
ASSMLQGPYEQY
>TRBV20-1|TRBJ2-1|-
SARDRIGAYNEQF
>TRBV4-3|TRBJ2-3|few
ASSQEFPRDTQY
>TRBV4-1|TRBJ2-5|many
ASSQGRDSQETQY
>TRBV4-1|TRBJ2-5|-
ASTPTPGLQETQY
>TRBV2|TRBJ2-6|many
ASHPGESGANVLT
>TRBV19|TRBJ1-6|-
ASSGEYNSPLH
>TRBV12-3/TRBV12-4|TRBJ1-3|few
ASSFNLGTGGLGNTIY
>TRBV30|TRBJ2-3|-
AWSRETGSDTQY
>TRBV28|TRBJ2-3|many
ASSPAAGARDTQY
>TRBV6-6|TRBJ2-7|few
ASSQRNSYEQY